This T cell receptor beta chain was sequenced in a study of blood T cell repertoires in COVID-19. At the level of the study: Spain, Italy and the United States supplied samples that represented acute and convalescent COVID-19.

V dropped 5 bases and J dropped 0 bases, with 14 bases sitting between them. Germline V gene sequence: CDR1 SEHNR, CDR2 FQNEAQ (reference sequence). The CDR3 extends over 15 amino acids. The table came from immunoSEQ multiplex PCR; TCRdb's copy has only in-frame clones and leaves some out. The table includes around 290,000 clones, about 93% detected once. Participants reported their clinical history, and cohort assignment relied on those reports. Each recovered donor of Cohort 3 presented with two negative PCRs, clearance, or symptom resolution. This clonotype was obtained from a young woman who had recovered from COVID-19. The V gene is TRBV7-9, the J gene TRBJ2-7, with a tentative D call TRBD1 (6 bases). The sequenced material came from PBMCs or T cells enriched from blood (not recorded which). The CDR3 here is CASSLGQYPSYEQYF. Written as DNA, the CDR3 is TGTGCCAGCAGCCTTGGACAGTATCCCTCCTACGAGCAGTACTTC.